This T cell receptor beta chain was obtained from a study of T-cell reconstitution after alpha-beta-depleted transplantation in children. Findings of the study overall: About two months after transplant, alpha-beta T cells reportedly came from several hundred expanded graft clones. Surviving recipient T cells and intrathymic progenitors accounted for some patients' high TCRbeta diversity at day 60. The main origin of T-cell counts and diversity one year after transplant was newly produced T cells.

Preparing the TCRbeta library involved the use of unique molecular identifiers. TCRdb fed the PCR reads into MiXCR, producing one record per CDR3 protein. Found here are approximately 120,000 distinct CDR3 sequences, roughly 9.7% of them singletons; the top ten hold less than 25%. With regard to this clonotype: The antigen is undetermined.

The V gene's germline CDR1 is DFQATT and CDR2 SNEGSKA (reference sequence). Deletions cut 5 bases from V and 2 bases from J, with 12 bases between. The CDR3 length is 13 residues. The specimen was PBMCs, mostly from graft donor cells, collected 180 days after TCRalphabeta/CD19-depleted stem cell transplant. V usage is TRBV20-1 and J usage is TRBJ2-5; D may be TRBD1 or TRBD2 (5 bases each). The receptor was derived from a girl under three years old who had a stem cell transplant for combined immunodeficiency, so the T cells may come from the graft donor. In DNA, the CDR3 is TGCAGTGCTGGGCCGGGACGTCAAGAGACCCAGTACTTC. It encodes CSAGPGRQETQYF.